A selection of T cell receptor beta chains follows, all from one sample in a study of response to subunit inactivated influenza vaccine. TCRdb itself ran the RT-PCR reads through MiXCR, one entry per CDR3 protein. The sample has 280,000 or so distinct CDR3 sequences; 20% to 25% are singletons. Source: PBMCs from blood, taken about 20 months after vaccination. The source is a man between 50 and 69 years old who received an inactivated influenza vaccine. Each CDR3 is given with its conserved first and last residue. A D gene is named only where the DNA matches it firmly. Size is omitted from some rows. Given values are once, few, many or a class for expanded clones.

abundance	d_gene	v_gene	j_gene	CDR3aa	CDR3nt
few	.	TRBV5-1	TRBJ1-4	CASSVGQPINEKLFF	TGCGCCAGCAGCGTCGGACAGCCAATTAATGAAAAACTGTTTTTT
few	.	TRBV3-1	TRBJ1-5	CASSQDYTVGQPQHF	TGTGCCAGCAGCCAAGATTATACAGTCGGTCAGCCCCAGCATTTT
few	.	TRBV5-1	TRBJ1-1	CASSLMVMDTEAFF	TGCGCCAGCAGCTTGATGGTGATGGACACTGAAGCTTTCTTT
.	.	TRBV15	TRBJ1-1	CATSRGVNTEAFF	TGTGCCACCAGCCGGGGAGTGAACACTGAAGCTTTCTTT
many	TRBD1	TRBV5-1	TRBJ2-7	CASSQSDRGEQYF	TGCGCCAGCAGCCAATCCGACAGGGGCGAGCAGTACTTC
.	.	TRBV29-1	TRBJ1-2	CSVEGGRYGYTF	TGCAGCGTTGAGGGAGGGCGGTATGGCTACACCTTC
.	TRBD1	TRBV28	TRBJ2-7	CASSPGTGSEQYF	TGTGCCAGCAGCCCCGGGACAGGGAGCGAGCAGTACTTC
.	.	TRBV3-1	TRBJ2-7	CASSHPLGQAGSYEQYF	TGTGCCAGCAGCCACCCCTTAGGGCAGGCAGGCTCCTACGAGCAGTACTTC
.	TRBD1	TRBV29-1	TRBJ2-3	CSGDRFTDTQYF	TGCAGCGGGGACAGATTCACAGATACGCAGTATTTT
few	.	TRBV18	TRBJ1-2	CASSPVGYYGYTF	TGTGCCAGCTCACCTGTGGGTTACTATGGCTACACCTTC
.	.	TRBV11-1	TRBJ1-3	CASSAPDFGPNSGNTIYF	TGTGCCAGCAGCGCACCCGACTTCGGACCAAACTCTGGAAACACCATATATTTT
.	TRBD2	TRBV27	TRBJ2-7	CASSLSRTSHLPYEQYF	TGTGCCAGCAGTTTATCACGGACTAGCCATTTGCCCTACGAGCAGTACTTC
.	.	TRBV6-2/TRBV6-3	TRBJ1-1	CASRMGNTEAFF	TGTGCCAGCAGAATGGGTAACACTGAAGCTTTCTTT
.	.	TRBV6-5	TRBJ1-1	CASSYSTGRVNTEAFF	TGTGCCAGCAGTTACTCGACGGGACGCGTGAACACTGAAGCTTTCTTT
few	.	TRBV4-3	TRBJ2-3	CASSQDSLADTQYF	TGCGCCAGCAGCCAAGATAGCCTAGCAGATACGCAGTATTTT
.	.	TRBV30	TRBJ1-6	CAWSHNSPLHF	TGTGCCTGGAGTCATAATTCACCCCTCCACTTT
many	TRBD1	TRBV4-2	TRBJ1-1	CASRQGRDTEAFF	TGTGCCAGCAGACAGGGGCGAGACACTGAAGCTTTCTTT
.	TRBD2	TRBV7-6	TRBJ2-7	CASSLAPPSSSGSLYEQYF	TGTGCCAGCAGCTTAGCCCCCCCGTCTTCTAGCGGGAGCCTTTACGAGCAGTACTTC
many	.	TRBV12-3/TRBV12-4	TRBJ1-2	CASSLRERRHYGYTF	TGTGCCAGCAGTTTACGGGAGAGACGGCACTATGGCTACACCTTC
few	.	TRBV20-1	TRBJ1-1	CSARDGPVNTEAFF	TGCAGTGCTAGAGACGGGCCAGTGAACACTGAAGCTTTCTTT
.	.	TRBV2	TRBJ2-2	CASSGGTNTGELFF	TGTGCCAGCAGTGGAGGGACGAACACCGGGGAGCTGTTTTTT
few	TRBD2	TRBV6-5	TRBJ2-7	CASSYVGGSEQYF	TGTGCCAGCAGTTACGTGGGGGGGAGCGAGCAGTACTTC
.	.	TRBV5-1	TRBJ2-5	CASSLGAGTQETQYF	TGCGCCAGCAGCTTGGGGGCCGGGACCCAAGAGACCCAGTACTTC
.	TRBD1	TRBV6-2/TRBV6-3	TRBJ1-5	CASRTDRSNQPQHF	TGTGCCAGCAGGACGGACAGGAGCAATCAGCCCCAGCATTTT
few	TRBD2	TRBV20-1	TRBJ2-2	CSAILAGNTGELFF	TGCAGTGCAATACTAGCGGGGAACACCGGGGAGCTGTTTTTT
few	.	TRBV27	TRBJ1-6	CASSGRYSSYNSPLHF	TGTGCCAGCAGTGGTCGATACAGCTCCTATAATTCACCCCTCCACTTT
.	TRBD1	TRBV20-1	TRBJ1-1	CSASDRSLRGTEAFF	TGCAGTGCGTCGGACAGGTCTCTACGGGGCACTGAAGCTTTCTTT
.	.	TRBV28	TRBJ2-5	CASSSGEVRTQYF	TGTGCCAGCAGTTCGGGAGAGGTTAGGACCCAGTACTTC
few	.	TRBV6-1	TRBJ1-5	CASRPTSGNQPQHF	TGTGCCAGCAGACCCACGTCAGGGAATCAGCCCCAGCATTTT
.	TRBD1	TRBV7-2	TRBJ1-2	CASSFRGSHYGYTF	TGTGCCAGCAGCTTCAGGGGGTCTCACTATGGCTACACCTTC
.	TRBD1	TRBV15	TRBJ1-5	CATSTTGNQPQHF	TGTGCCACCAGCACGACAGGGAATCAGCCCCAGCATTTT
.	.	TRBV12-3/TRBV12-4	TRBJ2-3	CASTFGDPEYF	TGTGCCAGCACTTTCGGGGACCCGGAGTATTTT
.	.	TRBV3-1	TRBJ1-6	CASSQEAGSPLHF	TGTGCCAGCAGCCAAGAGGCCGGTTCACCCCTCCACTTT
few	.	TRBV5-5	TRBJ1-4	CASSLADRRAGKLFF	TGTGCCAGCAGCTTGGCCGATAGGAGGGCTGGAAAACTGTTTTTT
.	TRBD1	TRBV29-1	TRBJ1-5	CSVQVGQGASNQPQHF	TGCAGCGTTCAGGTCGGGCAGGGGGCAAGCAATCAGCCCCAGCATTTT
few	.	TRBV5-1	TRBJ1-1	CASSSGTENTEAFF	TGCGCCAGCAGCTCCGGGACCGAGAACACTGAAGCTTTCTTT
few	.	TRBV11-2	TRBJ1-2	CASSPLGQGGYGYTF	TGTGCCAGCAGCCCTTTAGGGCAGGGTGGATATGGCTACACCTTC
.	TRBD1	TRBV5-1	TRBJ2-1	CASSSGQGNGQFF	TGCGCCAGCAGCTCGGGACAGGGGAATGGGCAGTTCTTC
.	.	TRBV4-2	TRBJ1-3	CASSPSFTAGNTIYF	TGTGCCAGCAGCCCGAGTTTCACCGCCGGAAACACCATATATTTT
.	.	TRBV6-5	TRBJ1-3	CASSYVAKPHSGNTIYF	TGTGCCAGCAGTTACGTGGCAAAACCACACTCTGGAAACACCATATATTTT
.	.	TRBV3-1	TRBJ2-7	CASSQGNGAYEQYF	TGTGCCAGCAGCCAAGGAAACGGGGCCTACGAGCAGTACTTC
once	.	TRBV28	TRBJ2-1	CASKVYNEQFF	TGTGCCAGCAAGGTCTACAATGAGCAGTTCTTC
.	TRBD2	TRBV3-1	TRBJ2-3	CASSPTSGGPGDTQYF	TGTGCCAGCAGCCCGACTAGCGGGGGGCCAGGGGATACGCAGTATTTT
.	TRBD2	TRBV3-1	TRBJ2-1	CASTLLGTSGRGEQFF	TGTGCCAGCACCTTACTAGGGACTAGCGGGAGAGGTGAGCAGTTCTTC
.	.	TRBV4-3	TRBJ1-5	CASSQDLRPYNQPQHF	TGCGCCAGCAGCCAAGATCTAAGGCCTTACAATCAGCCCCAGCATTTT
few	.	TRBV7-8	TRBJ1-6	CASSLAVRNSPLHF	TGTGCCAGCAGCTTAGCGGTCCGGAATTCACCCCTCCACTTT
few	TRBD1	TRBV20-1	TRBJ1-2	CSARQGATDGYTF	TGCAGTGCAAGACAGGGGGCGACGGATGGCTACACCTTC
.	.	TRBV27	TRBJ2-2	CASTRNPRGPGELFF	TGTGCCAGCACCCGGAACCCGAGGGGTCCGGGGGAGCTGTTTTTT
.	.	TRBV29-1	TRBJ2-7	CSVDGVDYEQYF	TGCAGCGTGGACGGGGTAGACTACGAGCAGTACTTC
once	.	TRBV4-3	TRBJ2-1	CASSPREFFVDEQFF	TGCGCCAGCAGCCCCCGGGAGTTCTTTGTTGATGAGCAGTTCTTC
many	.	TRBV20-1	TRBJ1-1	CSARDSRVNTEAFF	TGCAGTGCTAGAGATAGCAGGGTGAACACTGAAGCTTTCTTT
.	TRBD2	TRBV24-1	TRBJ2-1	CATSDQLAGGPGEQFF	TGTGCCACCAGTGATCAACTAGCGGGAGGGCCAGGAGAGCAGTTCTTC
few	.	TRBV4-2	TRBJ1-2	CASSLHRDRYTF	TGTGCCAGCAGCCTTCACAGGGACCGCTACACCTTC
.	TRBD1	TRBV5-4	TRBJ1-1	CASSRTGGAGNTEAFF	TGTGCCAGCAGCCGGACAGGGGGCGCTGGGAACACTGAAGCTTTCTTT
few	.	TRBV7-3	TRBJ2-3	CASSLPGSDTQYF	TGTGCCAGCAGCTTACCAGGGAGTGATACGCAGTATTTT
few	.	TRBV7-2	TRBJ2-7	CASSLDWTNEQYF	TGTGCCAGCAGCTTAGACTGGACGAACGAGCAGTACTTC